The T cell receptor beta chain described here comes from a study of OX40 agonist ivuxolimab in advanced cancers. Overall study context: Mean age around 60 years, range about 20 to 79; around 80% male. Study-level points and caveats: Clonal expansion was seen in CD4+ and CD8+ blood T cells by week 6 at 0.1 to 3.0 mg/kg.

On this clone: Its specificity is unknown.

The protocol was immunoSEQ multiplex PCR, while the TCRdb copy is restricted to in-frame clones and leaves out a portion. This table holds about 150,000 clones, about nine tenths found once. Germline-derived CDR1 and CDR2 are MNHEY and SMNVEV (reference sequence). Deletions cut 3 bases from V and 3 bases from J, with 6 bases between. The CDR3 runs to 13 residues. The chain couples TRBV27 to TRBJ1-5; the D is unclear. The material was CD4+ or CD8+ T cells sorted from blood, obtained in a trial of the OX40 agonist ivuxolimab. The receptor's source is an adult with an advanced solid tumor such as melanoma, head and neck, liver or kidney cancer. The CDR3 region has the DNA TGTGCCAGCAGTTTTGGATTCAATCAGCCCCAGCATTTT. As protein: CASSFGFNQPQHF.